Listed here are 15 T cell receptor beta chains from one sample, sequenced in a study of vaccination effects on CD4 cells after COVID-19. These receptors' antigens are unknown. Sequencing was preceded by expansion of antigen-specific CD4+ T cells with viral peptide pools in the ViraFEST assay. Scientists isolated CD4+ T cells after a roughly ten-day culture period ended. The person acquired a PCR-confirmed SARS-CoV-2 infection between March and December 2020. Measured with immunoSEQ multiplex PCR; TCRdb has only the in-frame clones, and not every one. The table shows around 37,000 clones, with around two thirds occurring only once. The sample was CD4+ T cells from PBMCs cultured with a peptide pool, taken before COVID-19 vaccination. The origin of the receptors is a human donor who had a prior SARS-CoV-2 infection.

A few counts support this clone. CDR3 sequence (DNA): TGCGCCAGCAGCCTGAGTGAGGGTCAGCCCCAGCATTTT. Its protein product is CASSLSEGQPQHF. This chain uses TRBV5-1 with TRBJ1-5, with D uncertain. Germline CDR1 reads SGHRS; CDR2 reads YFSETQ. CDR3 length: 13 amino acids. Trimming removed 4 bases from V and 6 bases from J, with 11 bases in between. The whole variable domain, filled in from reference TRBV5-1 and TRBJ1-5, reads KAGVTQTPRYLIKTRGQQVTLSCSPISGHRSVSWYQQTPGQGLQFLFEYFSETQRNKGNFPGRFSGRQFSNSRSEMNVSTLELGDSALYLCASSLSEGQPQHFGDGTRLSIL.

The chain carries TRBV6-5 and TRBJ1-2; no clear D. This CDR3 spans 15 amino acids. CDR1 and CDR2 (germline): MNHEY, SVGAGI. Trimming stripped 0 bases from V and 7 bases from J, with 15 bases between. CDR3 nucleotide sequence: TGTGCCAGCAGTTACTCGATTAGGGAGATGAGTGGCTACACCTTC. Translation: CASSYSIREMSGYTF.

This chain connects TRBV30 to TRBJ2-4; the D gene is possibly TRBD1 (5 bases). V was shortened by 3 bases and J by 0 bases, with 15 bases between the two germline ends. This CDR3 comprises 16 residues. Germline CDR1 and CDR2: GTSNPN and SVGIG (reference sequence). This CDR3 reads CAWRPIDSIAKNIQYF. The CDR3 bases are TGTGCCTGGAGACCAATTGACAGTATAGCCAAAAACATTCAGTACTTC.

The chain recombines TRBV12-2 with TRBJ1-5. TRBV12-2 is flagged as a pseudogene. The CDR3 extends over 15 amino acids. CDR3 sequence (DNA): TGTGCAAGTCGCTTAGCGTTGAAAGGGTGTCAGCCCCAGCATTTT. This gives the protein CASRLALKGCQPQHF.

This chain connects TRBV19 to TRBJ2-3; 9 nucleotides agree with TRBD2. V trimming: 10 bases; J trimming: 4 bases; junction bases outside the gene matches: 9. Germline V gene lookup returns CDR1 LNHDA and CDR2 SQIVND (reference sequence). This CDR3 is 14 amino acids long. The CDR3 DNA reads TGTGCCACCAAACCGGGACTAGCTCCAGATACGCAGTATTTT. This sequence encodes CATKPGLAPDTQYF.

V and J are TRBV5-6 and TRBJ2-7, with 9 nucleotides matching TRBD1. This CDR3 is built from 13 residues. Germline V gene data show CDR1 as SGHDT and CDR2 as YYEEEE. The trim removed 2 bases at V and 9 bases at J, leaving 6 bases unmatched. The CDR3 reads CASSFEGTGRQYF. The CDR3 DNA is TGTGCCAGCAGCTTCGAAGGGACAGGGAGGCAGTACTTC.

V and J are TRBV9 and TRBJ1-6, with D possibly matching TRBD1 (6 bases). The CDR3 spans 15 residues. Trimming removed 4 bases at V and 9 bases at J, with 17 bases between. CDR1 and CDR2 (germline): SGDLS, YYNGEE. CDR3 residues: CASSFTGLGGSPLHF. In DNA, the CDR3 is TGTGCCAGCAGCTTCACAGGGTTGGGGGGTTCACCCCTCCACTTT.

This clone was found once. J is TRBJ1-2 and V is TRBV23-1, with TRBD1 matching over 7 bases. TRBV23-1 qualifies as an ORF whose function is uncertain. J lost 3 bases, V lost 0 bases, and 22 bases had no gene match. The CDR3 is 21 residues long. The CDR3: CASSQSGGTGTVFYDHYGYTF. In nucleotides, the CDR3 is TGCGCCAGCAGTCAATCGGGGGGTACCGGGACAGTTTTCTACGACCACTATGGCTACACCTTC.

The CDR3 bases are TGTGCCAGCAGCCGCCTCGGGATACATGAGCAGTTCTTC. Translation gives CASSRLGIHEQFF. The chain carries TRBV3-1 (or the pseudogene TRBV3-2) and TRBJ2-1; perhaps TRBD2 as D (5 bases). V was cut by 4 bases and J by 8 bases, with 12 bases left in between. The CDR3 length is 13 residues. Germline V gene data show CDR1 as LGHDT and CDR2 as YNNKEL (reference sequence).

A few counts support this clone. V is TRBV11-3 and J is TRBJ2-3; either TRBD1 or TRBD2 may fit D (5 bases each). Between the trimmed V and J ends, which lost 2 bases and 1 base, there was a span of 13 bases. CDR1 and CDR2 from the germline V gene are SGHNT and YENEEA. The CDR3 is 16 residues long. This chain's CDR3 is CASSLRRDGGTDTQYF. CDR3 nucleotides: TGTGCCAGCAGCTTACGCCGGGACGGCGGCACAGATACGCAGTATTTT.

The chain couples TRBV11-2 to TRBJ1-1; D may be TRBD1 (5 bases). Germline V lookup: CDR1 SGHAT, CDR2 FQNNGV. This CDR3 is 15 amino acids long. The ends were cut back, 0 bases at V and 4 bases at J, with 12 bases in the middle. CDR3 sequence reads: CASSLERARGTEAFF. The CDR3 coding sequence is TGTGCCAGCAGCTTAGAGAGGGCGAGGGGCACTGAAGCTTTCTTT.

This clone turned up a few times. The J gene is TRBJ2-5, the V gene TRBV30; the D gene could be TRBD1 or TRBD2 (6 bases each). Germline V gives CDR1 GTSNPN, CDR2 SVGIG (reference sequence). The CDR3 has 15 residues. With 0 bases removed from V and 11 bases from J, the gap between germline ends came to 22 bases. CDR3 in DNA: TGTGCCTGGAGTGTAGGGGGGACGGGACACCCGCCACAGTACTTC. This sequence encodes CAWSVGGTGHPPQYF.

The chain combines TRBV15 with TRBJ1-1; D is perhaps TRBD1 (5 bases). Trimming cost V 0 bases and J 4 bases, with 12 bases left between them. The CDR3 is made up of 15 amino acids. The germline V gene has CDR1 LNHNV and CDR2 YYDKDF (reference sequence). The CDR3 loop reads CATSRERGGSTEAFF. The CDR3 nucleotides read TGTGCCACCAGCAGAGAGCGTGGGGGGTCCACTGAAGCTTTCTTT. Combining the CDR3 with reference TRBV15 and TRBJ1-1 gives the whole variable domain DAMVIQNPRYQVTQFGKPVTLSCSQTLNHNVMYWYQQKSSQAPKLLFHYYDKDFNNEADTPDNFQSRRPNTSFCFLDIRSPGLGDTAMYLCATSRERGGSTEAFFGQGTRLTVV.

This chain connects TRBV5-4 to TRBJ2-7; TRBD2 aligns across 12 bases. V trimming: 5 bases; J trimming: 1 base; junction bases outside the gene matches: 4. The germline V gene encodes CDR1 SGHNT and CDR2 YYREEE (reference sequence). This CDR3 is 15 amino acids long. The CDR3 loop is CASRAGLAGSYEQYF. The CDR3 nucleotides are TGTGCCAGCAGAGCTGGACTAGCGGGATCCTACGAGCAGTACTTC.

This sequence joins TRBV3-1 (or the pseudogene TRBV3-2) and TRBJ1-5; weak D call: TRBD1 (5 bases). The CDR3 runs to 15 residues. Between the trimmed V and J ends, which lost 1 base and 3 bases, there was a span of 10 bases. The V gene's germline CDR1 is LGHDT and CDR2 YNNKEL (reference sequence). The CDR3 DNA reads as TGTGCCAGCAGCCAAGGAGGGGCCGACAATCAGCCCCAGCATTTT. Amino acid sequence: CASSQGGADNQPQHF.